The present T cell receptor beta chain was sequenced within a study of cytomegalovirus exposure and HLA in healthy donors. Study in general: Most donors, 80% to 90% of more than 300 genotyped, fell in the Caucasian-associated ancestry cluster. Findings of the study overall: In a later analysis, a missense DCLRE1C variant was linked to TCR beta V- and J-gene trimming.

A few counts support this clone. As yet, its antigen is unknown. Amplification used 60 Vbeta primers and 13 Jbeta primers. Measured with immunoSEQ multiplex PCR; TCRdb has only the in-frame clones, and not every one. This table holds 200,000 to 250,000 clones, roughly 90% found once. This CDR3 is built from 14 residues. Germline V gene lookup returns CDR1 SGHRS and CDR2 YFSETQ. The germline V and J ends were trimmed by 8 bases and 3 bases, with 18 bases remaining between them. Sequencing input: PBMCs. The TCR originated in a woman aged 18-30 years in good health and CMV-seronegative. The chain uses TRBV5-1 and TRBJ2-7; weak D call: TRBD1 (5 bases). The CDR3 reads CAREKPGCGYEQYF. DNA of the CDR3: TGCGCCAGGGAGAAACCAGGGTGTGGCTACGAGCAGTACTTC.